Listed below are T cell receptor beta chains from one sample, sequenced in a study of blood T cells in healthy people across ages. MiXCR, run by TCRdb on the 5' RACE reads, gives a single entry per CDR3 protein. The sample includes 800,000 to 950,000 distinct CDR3 sequences, about 28% of them seen just once. These data were likewise used in another study, on T cells of mothers and their children.

Sequenced sample: blood. These receptor sequences come from a woman aged 35 to 49 in good health. Both conserved end residues are part of each CDR3. The order of the fields is V gene, clone size, D gene, J gene, CDR3 protein, CDR3 DNA. A D gene is named only where the DNA matches it firmly. Part of the rows lack a size; the others show once, few, many or a class for expanded clones.

>TRBV6-5|few|NA|TRBJ2-4
CASSKTRGKNIQYF
TGTGCCAGCAGTAAAACCAGGGGCAAAAACATTCAGTACTTC
>TRBV20-1|many|NA|TRBJ2-1
CSAKQAPTLNEQFF
TGCAGTGCTAAACAGGCCCCAACCCTTAATGAGCAGTTCTTC
>TRBV5-1|NA|TRBD2|TRBJ2-3
CASSLGGRLAGGRASTDTQYF
TGCGCCAGCAGCTTAGGGGGCAGACTAGCGGGAGGGAGAGCAAGCACAGATACGCAGTATTTT
>TRBV6-2/TRBV6-3|few|NA|TRBJ2-3
CASSQPGGITDTQYF
TGTGCCAGCAGTCAGCCGGGCGGAATCACAGATACGCAGTATTTT
>TRBV6-2/TRBV6-3|few|NA|TRBJ1-2
CASSDYYGYTF
TGTGCCAGCAGTGATTACTATGGCTACACCTTC
>TRBV6-1|few|NA|TRBJ1-5
CASSEGPTNQPQHF
TGTGCCAGCAGTGAAGGGCCGACAAATCAGCCCCAGCATTTT
>TRBV2|few|NA|TRBJ2-3
CATAPLSSTDTQYF
TGTGCCACAGCTCCGCTATCTAGCACAGATACGCAGTATTTT
>TRBV20-1|many|TRBD2|TRBJ2-7
CSARDLWGGSYEQYF
TGCAGTGCTAGAGATTTGTGGGGGGGGTCCTACGAGCAGTACTTC
>TRBV11-2|NA|NA|TRBJ2-7
CASSKAQNTYEQYF
TGTGCCAGCAGCAAAGCACAGAATACCTACGAGCAGTACTTC
>TRBV20-1|NA|TRBD2|TRBJ2-7
CSADASGRNPYEQYF
TGCAGTGCGGATGCTAGCGGGAGGAACCCCTACGAGCAGTACTTC
>TRBV20-1|NA|TRBD1|TRBJ1-1
CSADGQGQAFF
TGCAGTGCAGACGGACAGGGGCAAGCTTTCTTT